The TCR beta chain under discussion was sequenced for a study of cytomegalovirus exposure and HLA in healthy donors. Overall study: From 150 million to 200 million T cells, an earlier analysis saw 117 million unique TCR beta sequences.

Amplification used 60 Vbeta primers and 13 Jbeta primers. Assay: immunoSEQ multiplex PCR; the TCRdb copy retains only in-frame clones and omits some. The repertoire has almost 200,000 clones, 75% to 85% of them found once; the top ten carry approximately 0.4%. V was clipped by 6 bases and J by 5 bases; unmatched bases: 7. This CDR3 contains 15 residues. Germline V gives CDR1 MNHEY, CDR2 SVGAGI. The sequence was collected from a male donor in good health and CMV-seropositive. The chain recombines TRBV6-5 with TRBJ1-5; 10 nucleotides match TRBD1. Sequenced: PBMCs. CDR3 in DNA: TGTGCCAGCAGCCCGACAGGGGGCAGCTATCAGCCCCAGCATTTT. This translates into CASSPTGGSYQPQHF.